These 13 T cell receptor beta chains came from one sample sequenced in a study of T cell responses to AZD1222 COVID-19 vaccine. The method was immunoSEQ multiplex PCR; TCRdb's version includes in-frame clones alone and lacks a portion of them. The table has 100,000 to 120,000 clones, about 81% seen once; the top ten hold 4% to 5%. The input for sequencing was peripheral blood, taken on day 0 of AZD1222 vaccination. The receptors were gathered from an adult in good health.

The CDR3 bases are TGTGCCAGCAGCCTCCGCCAGGGGGCAGATACGCAGTATTTT. Its translation: CASSLRQGADTQYF. This chain uses TRBV7-9 with TRBJ2-3; 7 bases map to TRBD1. Per germline, CDR1 SEHNR and CDR2 FQNEAQ (reference sequence). The CDR3 contains 14 residues. The V and J ends lost 5 bases and 4 bases, in that order; junction bases with no gene match: 6.

This chain joins TRBV28 and TRBJ2-4; D unclear. The CDR3 has 13 amino acids. The germline V gene has CDR1 MDHEN and CDR2 SYDVKM. Trimming left V 6 bases short and J 14 bases short, with 20 bases between. The CDR3: CASRPHPADVEYF. The CDR3 DNA is TGTGCCAGCAGACCCCACCCAGCCGACGTCGAGTACTTC. The full variable domain, rest sourced from reference TRBV28 and TRBJ2-4, is DVKVTQSSRYLVKRTGEKVFLECVQDMDHENMFWYRQDPGLGLRLIYFSYDVKMKEKGDIPEGYSVSREKKERFSLILESASTNQTSMYLCASRPHPADVEYFGAGTRLSVL.

The rearrangement joins TRBV12-5 to TRBJ1-5; D gene ambiguous. Per the germline V gene, CDR1 is LGHNT and CDR2 is FRNRAP. V was pared by 2 bases and J by 4 bases, with 15 bases between. The CDR3 has 16 residues. CDR3 residues: CASGLSSNDGNQPQHF. The CDR3 DNA reads TGTGCTAGTGGTTTGTCGTCTAATGATGGGAATCAGCCCCAGCATTTT.

The chain employs TRBV28 and TRBJ2-1; 7 bases line up with TRBD2. CDR3 size: 15 residues. Germline lookup yields CDR1 MDHEN and CDR2 SYDVKM. With 5 bases clipped from V and 3 bases from J, the junction kept 7 bases outside the gene matches. CDR3 nucleotide sequence: TGTGCCAGCAGTCGAAGCGGGATCTTCTACAATGAGCAGTTCTTC. It translates to CASSRSGIFYNEQFF. Filled out from reference TRBV28 and TRBJ2-1, the complete variable domain reads DVKVTQSSRYLVKRTGEKVFLECVQDMDHENMFWYRQDPGLGLRLIYFSYDVKMKEKGDIPEGYSVSREKKERFSLILESASTNQTSMYLCASSRSGIFYNEQFFGPGTRLTVL.

This clone has only one observation. The chain employs TRBV29-1 and TRBJ2-5; TRBD2 agrees at 10 bases. Germline loops: CDR1 SQVTM, CDR2 ANQGSEA. V gave up 6 bases and J gave up 6 bases; unmatched junction bases: 10. This CDR3 region has 14 residues. Here the CDR3 DNA reads TGCAGCGTCGACCAGCGGGGGGGCCTCAAGACCCAGTACTTC. It codes for CSVDQRGGLKTQYF.

This clone has a handful of counts. This sequence joins TRBV28 and TRBJ2-5; TRBD1 matches 8 bases. Trimming removed 5 bases from V and 5 bases from J; junction bases left unmatched: 4. The CDR3 spans 13 residues. From germline, CDR1 is MDHEN and CDR2 SYDVKM. The CDR3 DNA reads as TGTGCCAGCAGTGGACAGGGATGGGAGACCCAGTACTTC. Translated, it gives CASSGQGWETQYF.

This chain joins TRBV24-1 and TRBJ2-7; 11 bases are a match to TRBD1. V was pared by 3 bases and J by 7 bases, with 10 bases of the junction left unmatched. Germline assignment: CDR1 KGHDR and CDR2 SFDVKD. The CDR3 runs to 16 residues. The CDR3 sequence is CATSDRSGTGGEEQYF. The CDR3 nucleotides read TGTGCCACCAGTGATCGATCCGGGACAGGGGGTGAAGAGCAGTACTTC.

The J gene is TRBJ1-2, the V gene TRBV5-6, with no clear D. The V gene's germline CDR1 is SGHDT and CDR2 YYEEEE. The CDR3 covers 15 residues. V was cut by 1 base and J by 4 bases, with 14 bases left in between. The CDR3, as DNA: TGTGCCAGCAGCTTGTTTCACGGCTCCGCCTATGGCTACACCTTC. Translated, it gives CASSLFHGSAYGYTF.

This rearrangement joins TRBV9 to TRBJ2-1, with 8 bases fitting TRBD2. Germline CDR1 is SGDLS and CDR2 is YYNGEE. V lost 4 bases and J lost 12; bases outside the gene matches: 15. The CDR3 runs to 15 residues. The CDR3 loop reads CASSSSSGGPWAQFF. CDR3 in DNA: TGTGCCAGCAGCTCTAGCAGCGGGGGTCCCTGGGCGCAGTTCTTC.

This chain joins TRBV7-2 and TRBJ2-3, with D possibly matching TRBD2 (6 bases). The CDR3 length is 18 residues. Per the germline V gene, CDR1 is SGHTA and CDR2 is FQGNSA. Trimming shortened V by 1 base and J by 0 bases, and 17 bases separated the two germline ends. The CDR3 DNA is TGTGCCAGCAGCTTAGGGCTACTAGCTGGAACTAGCACAGATACGCAGTATTTT. Its translation is CASSLGLLAGTSTDTQYF.

As concerns this clone: The junction shows a germline mismatch at one end, possibly a read error. The genes are TRBV28 and TRBJ2-7, with TRBD2 identical over 11 bases. The CDR3 length is 14 residues. Looked up from germline, CDR1 is MDHEN and CDR2 is SYDVKM. The DNA for the CDR3 is TGTGCCAGCAATTTAGCGGGAGGGCCGAAGGAGCAGTACTTC. The encoded protein is CASNLAGGPKEQYF.

The chain employs TRBV20-1 and TRBJ2-5; 13 bases are shared with TRBD2. V shed 3 bases, J shed 6 bases, and the junction held 7 bases outside the gene matches. Germline CDR1 and CDR2: DFQATT and SNEGSKA (reference sequence). This CDR3 region has 15 residues. The CDR3, as DNA: TGCAGTGCTAGTACTAGCGGGGGGGCTGGGAAGACCCAGTACTTC. Protein sequence: CSASTSGGAGKTQYF.

The chain uses TRBV3-1 (or the pseudogene TRBV3-2) and TRBJ1-2, with 10 nucleotides matching TRBD1. Germline CDR1 is LGHDT and CDR2 is YNNKEL (reference sequence). This CDR3 contains 14 residues. V was clipped by 6 bases and J by 6 bases; unmatched bases: 7. The CDR3 loop is CASSSLTGGHGYTF. Written as DNA, the CDR3 is TGTGCCAGCAGTTCTCTGACAGGGGGCCATGGCTACACCTTC.